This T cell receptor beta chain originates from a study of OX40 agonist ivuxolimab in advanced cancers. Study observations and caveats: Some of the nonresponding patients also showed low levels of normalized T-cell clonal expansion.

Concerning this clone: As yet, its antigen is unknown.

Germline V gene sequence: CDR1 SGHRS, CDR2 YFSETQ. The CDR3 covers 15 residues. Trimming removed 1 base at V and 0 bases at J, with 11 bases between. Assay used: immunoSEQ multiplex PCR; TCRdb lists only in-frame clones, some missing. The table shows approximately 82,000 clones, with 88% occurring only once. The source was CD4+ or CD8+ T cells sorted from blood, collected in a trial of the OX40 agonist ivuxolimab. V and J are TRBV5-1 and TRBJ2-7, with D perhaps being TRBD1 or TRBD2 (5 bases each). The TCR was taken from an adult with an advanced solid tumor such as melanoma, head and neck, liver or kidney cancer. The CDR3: CASSLSSGSSYEQYF. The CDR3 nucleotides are TGCGCCAGCAGCTTGTCGTCAGGGAGCTCCTACGAGCAGTACTTC.